The 16 T cell receptor beta chains reported below all come from one sample, sequenced in a study of identical twins. MiXCR, run by TCRdb on the 5' RACE reads, gives a single entry per CDR3 protein. Of 400,000 to 650,000 distinct CDR3 sequences in the sample, less than 25% were seen once. This sample also appeared in a second study, on T cells expressing NK-cell markers.

Sequencing was performed on CD4+ T cells sorted from blood. All receptors come from a woman between 18 and 29 years old in good health.

This clonotype was detected ten times or more. This chain connects TRBV12-3 or TRBV12-4 to TRBJ2-7; 7 positions agree with TRBD1. The CDR3 is 16 residues long. With V trimmed by 5 bases and J by 4 bases, 14 bases remained unmatched. Here the CDR3 DNA reads TGTGCCAGCAGTCGGCGGACAGGCATCACCGCATACGAGCAGTACTTC. Amino acids: CASSRRTGITAYEQYF.

The V and J genes are TRBV10-3 and TRBJ2-5; a weak D match, TRBD1 (6 bases). Per germline, CDR1 ENHRY and CDR2 SYGVKD. Trimming left V 9 bases short and J 2 bases short, with 13 bases between. The length of the CDR3 is 13 residues. The CDR3 coding sequence is TGTGCCATAACTCGGGACAAGCAAGAGACCCAGTACTTC. Protein sequence: CAITRDKQETQYF.

A remark on this clonotype: Compared with germline, one end of the junction differs, possibly owing to a read error. The chain is built from TRBV19 and TRBJ2-7; D remains unclear. Looked up from germline, CDR1 is LNHDA and CDR2 is SQIVND (reference sequence). CDR3 length: 14 residues. The CDR3, as DNA: TGTGCGAGTAGTATTCTTAATTCTAGGGACGAGCAGTACTTC. Its translation is CASSILNSRDEQYF.

The chain links TRBV20-1 to TRBJ2-1; either TRBD1 or TRBD2 may supply D (5 bases each). V lost 2 bases to trimming and J lost 5 bases, with 22 bases between them. Germline CDR1 reads DFQATT; CDR2 reads SNEGSKA (reference sequence). The CDR3 covers 17 residues. DNA for the CDR3: TGCAGTGCTAGACAATACGTTGGGGGTTCGGGACACAATGAGCAGTTCTTC. Protein product: CSARQYVGGSGHNEQFF.

This clonotype was seen a single time. The rearrangement joins TRBV6-2 or TRBV6-3 to TRBJ2-7; 8 nucleotides align to TRBD1. This CDR3 is built from 13 residues. Germline CDR1 reads MNHEY; CDR2 reads SVGEGT. V shed 8 bases, J shed 2 bases, and the junction held 5 bases outside the gene matches. CDR3 nucleotide sequence: TGTGCCAGCGCCCGACAGGGGCCCTACGAGCAGTACTTC. It translates to CASARQGPYEQYF.

The table lists this clonotype with a few counts. The chain carries TRBV9 and TRBJ1-1, with D possibly matching TRBD1 (5 bases). Trimming removed 3 bases at V and 8 bases at J, with 11 bases between. The CDR3 extends over 12 amino acids. From germline, CDR1 is SGDLS and CDR2 YYNGEE. The CDR3 spells CASSEGSREAFF. DNA for the CDR3: TGTGCCAGCAGCGAGGGGTCCAGAGAAGCTTTCTTT. Looking up the rest from reference TRBV9 and TRBJ1-1 gives the full variable domain: DSGVTQTPKHLITATGQRVTLRCSPRSGDLSVYWYQQSLDQGLQFLIQYYNGEERAKGNILERFSAQQFPDLHSELNLSSLELGDSALYFCASSEGSREAFFGQGTRLTVV.

There are a few counts of this clonotype. The rearrangement links TRBV9 to TRBJ2-5; D is undetermined. V lost 3 bases and J 4 bases, leaving 16 bases between the germline ends. This CDR3 has 15 amino acids. Germline assignment: CDR1 SGDLS and CDR2 YYNGEE. The CDR3 protein is CASSAQAAPRETQYF. The DNA for the CDR3 is TGTGCCAGCAGCGCTCAGGCGGCCCCCCGAGAGACCCAGTACTTC.

The sample holds a few counts of this clonotype. This sequence joins TRBV6-5 and TRBJ2-7; unclear D gene. This CDR3 is 16 amino acids long. V shed 0 bases and J shed 0 bases, with 12 bases lying between them. CDR1 is MNHEY and CDR2 is SVGAGI in the germline V gene. This CDR3 is CASSYSIPKSSYEQYF. CDR3 nucleotides: TGTGCCAGCAGTTACTCGATACCCAAGAGCTCCTACGAGCAGTACTTC.

There are a few counts of this clonotype. The V and J genes are TRBV9 and TRBJ2-3; no clear D gene. Germline lookup yields CDR1 SGDLS and CDR2 YYNGEE. Trimming cost V 0 bases and J 1 base, with 6 bases left between them. This CDR3 contains 14 residues. The CDR3 is CASSVEPGTDTQYF. CDR3 nucleotide sequence: TGTGCCAGCAGCGTAGAGCCTGGCACAGATACGCAGTATTTT. The full variable domain, its missing parts supplied by reference TRBV9 and TRBJ2-3, is DSGVTQTPKHLITATGQRVTLRCSPRSGDLSVYWYQQSLDQGLQFLIQYYNGEERAKGNILERFSAQQFPDLHSELNLSSLELGDSALYFCASSVEPGTDTQYFGPGTRLTVL.

This clonotype was observed once. V gene TRBV12-3 or TRBV12-4 combines with J gene TRBJ2-7; 7 bases are shared with TRBD2. Trimming took 0 bases from V and 2 from J; bases not matched to a gene: 7. CDR3 length: 16 amino acids. In DNA form, the CDR3 reads TGTGCCAGCAGTTTAGCGCCCCCGACTAGCCCCTACGAGCAGTACTTC. This translates into CASSLAPPTSPYEQYF.

This clonotype occurred a few times. The junction shows a germline mismatch at one end, possibly a read error. This chain uses TRBV7-9 with TRBJ2-3, with TRBD2 matching over 11 bases. This CDR3 has 15 residues. Germline CDR1 is SEHNR and CDR2 is FQNEAQ (reference sequence). The CDR3 region is CASRLAGGTTDTQYF. The CDR3 nucleotides are TGTGCCAGCAGATTAGCGGGAGGGACCACAGATACGCAGTATTTT.

The rearrangement joins TRBV29-1 to TRBJ2-1; D is uncertain. In germline, CDR1 is SQVTM, CDR2 ANQGSEA. Trimming removed 3 bases at V and 8 bases at J, with 11 bases between. The CDR3 is 12 residues long. The CDR3 DNA is TGCAGCGTTGAGGGCGACACCGATGAGCAGTTCTTC. Protein: CSVEGDTDEQFF.

This clonotype showed up just a few times. The chain joins TRBV5-1 to TRBJ2-7, with a weak D call TRBD2 (6 bases). Per germline, CDR1 SGHRS and CDR2 YFSETQ. The length of the CDR3 is 16 residues. V lost 0 bases and J 2 bases, leaving 15 bases between the germline ends. The CDR3 reads CASSLVAARGTYEQYF. The CDR3 region has the DNA TGCGCCAGCAGCTTGGTTGCTGCGCGGGGAACCTACGAGCAGTACTTC.

This chain connects TRBV19 to TRBJ2-7; 11 bases are shared with TRBD1. Germline CDR1 and CDR2: LNHDA and SQIVND (reference sequence). The CDR3 is 13 residues long. With V trimmed by 6 bases and J by 7 bases, 5 bases remained unmatched. CDR3 in DNA: TGTGCCAGTAGGGGACAGGGGGGAAGGGAGCAGTACTTC. This codes for CASRGQGGREQYF.

This clonotype turned up a few times. The V and J genes are TRBV12-3 or TRBV12-4 and TRBJ1-2; 8 bases align to TRBD1. This CDR3 region has 15 residues. V dropped 6 bases and J dropped 2; count of bases not matched to a gene: 8. In nucleotides, the CDR3 is TGTGCCAGCAGCCCCCGACAGGGGAGGAACTATGGCTACACCTTC. This gives the protein CASSPRQGRNYGYTF.

There are a few counts of this clonotype. J is TRBJ1-1 and V is TRBV7-8, with TRBD1 as a possible D gene (5 bases). The V gene lost 8 bases and the J gene lost 14 bases, with 21 bases spanning the gap. The CDR3 totals 12 residues. Germline CDR1 is SGHVS and CDR2 is FQNEAQ. The CDR3 DNA reads TGTGCCAGCTTTGATTCCCCGGGAGGGGAATTCTTT. This codes for CASFDSPGGEFF.